Listed here is a single TCR beta chain. The sample originates from a study of blood T cell repertoires in COVID-19. On the study more broadly: COVID-19 samples collected from the United States, Italy and Spain covered acute and convalescent phases.

Original handling: Counts of nucleated cells, estimated from reference gene primer amplification, were obtained. Here immunoSEQ multiplex PCR was the method, and the copy in TCRdb shows in-frame clones only, minus some. Clone size and the V and J calls come from that table; the DNA yielded D and trimming. The table includes approximately 240,000 clones, 70% to 85% detected once. The CDR3 is 15 amino acids. The ends were cut back, 2 bases at V and 5 bases at J, with 17 bases in the middle. Per germline, CDR1 SGDLS and CDR2 YYNGEE. The chain combines TRBV9 with TRBJ2-7; maybe TRBD1 (5 bases). The receptor's source is a woman between 35 and 50 years old with active or convalescent COVID-19. Sequenced sample: peripheral blood. This CDR3 is CASSVAGKRYDEQYF. CDR3 coding DNA: TGTGCCAGCAGCGTCGCAGGGAAAAGGTACGACGAGCAGTACTTC.